The rows below give T cell receptor beta chains drawn from one sample of a study of CD8 T cells in Susac syndrome. TCRdb processed the immunoSEQ multiplex PCR reads anew with MiXCR; each CDR3 protein has one entry. Of about 200,000 distinct CDR3 sequences detected, roughly 94% appear once; the ten largest clones hold around 0.082%. Input material: CD4+ T cells from PBMCs. Every receptor here comes from a human donor with multiple sclerosis. The CDR3 runs from the conserved cysteine through the conserved F or W. Only some rows state a clone size, as once, few, many or a class for expanded clones.

j_gene	abundance	v_gene	CDR3aa
TRBJ1-1	.	TRBV20-1	CSAAGQLTEAFF
TRBJ1-1	.	TRBV13	CASSLRQGEGAFF
TRBJ1-5	.	TRBV3-1	CASSQRQADQPQHF
TRBJ1-2	.	TRBV29-1	CSVSPRLRRDGYTF
TRBJ2-3	.	TRBV10-3	CAISTRTSGDTDTQYF
TRBJ2-6	.	TRBV29-1	CSVQGKGANVLTF
TRBJ2-5	.	TRBV2	CASTSLETQYF
TRBJ1-6	.	TRBV3-1	CASSQRQGWDSPLHF
TRBJ2-3	once	TRBV5-6	CASSFSGVTDTQYF
TRBJ2-3	once	TRBV20-1	CSAEIRGGSDTQYF
TRBJ1-1	.	TRBV15	CATSRGQGSLVGEAFF
TRBJ2-1	.	TRBV30	CAWGAGWDEQFF
TRBJ2-3	.	TRBV20-1	CSATSGTGPSTQYF
TRBJ1-2	.	TRBV29-1	CSGRDSRYGYTF
TRBJ1-4	.	TRBV27	CASSLKDREIELFF
TRBJ1-2	.	TRBV9	CASSGGTAYGYTF
TRBJ2-3	.	TRBV3-1	CASSTSGSTDTQYF
TRBJ1-1	.	TRBV29-1	CSVYDRGMGTEAFF
TRBJ2-3	.	TRBV29-1	CSVAVGTAITDTQYF
TRBJ2-3	.	TRBV4-1	CASSQGNQGAQTDTQYF
TRBJ2-2	.	TRBV12-5	CASAFRESVTGELFF
TRBJ2-1	.	TRBV9	CASSVGRPEDEQFF
TRBJ2-7	.	TRBV5-6	CASSLQGQQYEQYF
TRBJ1-1	.	TRBV3-1	CASSHLPDRDTEAFF